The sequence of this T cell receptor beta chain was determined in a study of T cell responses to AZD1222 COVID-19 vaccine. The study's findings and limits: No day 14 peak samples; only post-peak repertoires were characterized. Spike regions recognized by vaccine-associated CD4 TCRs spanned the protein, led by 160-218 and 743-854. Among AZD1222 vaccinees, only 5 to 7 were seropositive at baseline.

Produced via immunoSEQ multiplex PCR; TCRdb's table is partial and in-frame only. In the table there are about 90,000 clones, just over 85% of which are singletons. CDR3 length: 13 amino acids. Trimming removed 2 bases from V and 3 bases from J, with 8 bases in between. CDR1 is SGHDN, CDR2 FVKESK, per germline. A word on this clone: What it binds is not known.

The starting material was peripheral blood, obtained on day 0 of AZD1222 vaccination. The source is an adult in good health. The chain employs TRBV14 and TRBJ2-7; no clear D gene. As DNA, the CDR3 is TGTGCCAGCAGCCAACACAGATACTACGAGCAGTACTTC. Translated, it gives CASSQHRYYEQYF.